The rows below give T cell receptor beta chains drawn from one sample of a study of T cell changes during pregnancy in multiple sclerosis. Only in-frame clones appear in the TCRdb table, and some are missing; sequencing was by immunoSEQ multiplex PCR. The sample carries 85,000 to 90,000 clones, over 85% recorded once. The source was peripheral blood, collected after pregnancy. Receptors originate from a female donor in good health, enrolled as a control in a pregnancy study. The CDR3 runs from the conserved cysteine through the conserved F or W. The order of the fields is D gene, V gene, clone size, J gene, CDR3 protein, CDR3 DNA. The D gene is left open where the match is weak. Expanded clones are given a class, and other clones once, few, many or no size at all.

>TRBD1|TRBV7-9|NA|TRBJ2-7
CASSADRVEQYF
TGTGCCAGCAGCGCGGACAGGGTCGAGCAGTACTTC
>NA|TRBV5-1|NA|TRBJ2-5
CASSLGISGAGQETQYF
TGCGCCAGCAGCTTGGGGATTTCAGGGGCGGGCCAAGAGACCCAGTACTTC
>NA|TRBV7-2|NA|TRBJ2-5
CASSLGAGSGETQYF
TGTGCCAGCAGCTTAGGGGCCGGGAGTGGAGAGACCCAGTACTTC
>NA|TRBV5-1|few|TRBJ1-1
CASSSGQMNTEAFF
TGCGCCAGCAGCTCGGGACAAATGAACACTGAAGCTTTCTTT
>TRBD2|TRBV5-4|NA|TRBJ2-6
CASSLSLAGDGANVLTF
TGTGCCAGCAGCTTGAGTCTAGCGGGAGATGGGGCCAACGTCCTGACTTTC
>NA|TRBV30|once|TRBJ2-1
CAWSVLSHEQFF
TGTGCCTGGAGTGTACTGAGTCATGAGCAGTTCTTC
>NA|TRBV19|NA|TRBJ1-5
CASSIATDPNQPQHF
TGTGCCAGTAGTATAGCGACAGACCCAAATCAGCCCCAGCATTTT
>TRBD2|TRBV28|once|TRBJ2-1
CASTPGGLAGGVTYNEQFF
TGTGCCAGCACTCCCGGGGGACTAGCGGGAGGGGTGACCTACAATGAGCAGTTCTTC
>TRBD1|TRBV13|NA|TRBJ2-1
CASSPGTGGNEQFF
TGTGCCAGCAGCCCCGGGACAGGGGGCAATGAGCAGTTCTTC
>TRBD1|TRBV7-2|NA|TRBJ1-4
CASSLRQGEIEKLFF
TGTGCCAGCAGCTTAAGACAGGGGGAAATTGAAAAACTGTTTTTT
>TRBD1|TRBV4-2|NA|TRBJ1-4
CASSPGQGGEKLFF
TGTGCCAGCAGCCCCGGACAGGGGGGGGAAAAACTGTTTTTT
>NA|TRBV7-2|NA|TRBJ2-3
CASSLDRGTDTQYF
TGTGCCAGCAGCTTAGACAGGGGCACAGATACGCAGTATTTT
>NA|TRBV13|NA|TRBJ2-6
CASSPRLSGANVLTF
TGTGCCAGCAGCCCAAGACTATCTGGGGCCAACGTCCTGACTTTC
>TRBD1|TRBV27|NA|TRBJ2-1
CASSRGQTNNEQFF
TGTGCCAGCTCGAGGGGACAGACTAATAATGAGCAGTTCTTC
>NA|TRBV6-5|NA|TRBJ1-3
CASSYSGSSGNTIYF
TGTGCCAGCAGTTATAGTGGGAGCTCTGGAAACACCATATATTTT